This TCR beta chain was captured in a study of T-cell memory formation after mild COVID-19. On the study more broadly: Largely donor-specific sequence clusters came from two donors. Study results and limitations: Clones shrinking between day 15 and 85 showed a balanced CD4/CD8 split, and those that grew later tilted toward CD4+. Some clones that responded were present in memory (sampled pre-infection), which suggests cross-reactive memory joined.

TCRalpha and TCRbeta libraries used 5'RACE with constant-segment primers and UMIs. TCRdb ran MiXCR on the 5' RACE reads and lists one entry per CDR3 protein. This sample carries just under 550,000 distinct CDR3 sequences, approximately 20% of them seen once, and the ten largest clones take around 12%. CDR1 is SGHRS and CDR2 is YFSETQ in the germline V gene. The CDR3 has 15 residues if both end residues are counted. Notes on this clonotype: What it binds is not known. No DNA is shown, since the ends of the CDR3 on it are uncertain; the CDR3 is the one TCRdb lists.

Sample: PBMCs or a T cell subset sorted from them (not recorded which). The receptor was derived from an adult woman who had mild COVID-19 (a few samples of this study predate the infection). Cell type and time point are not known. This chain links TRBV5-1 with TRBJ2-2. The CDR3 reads CASSLAPSTGELFFF.